These 25 T cell receptor beta chains originate from one sample sequenced in a study of blood T cells in healthy people across ages. The authors ran a second PCR of roughly 6 to 12 cycles using a sample-barcoded 5' primer and a J-beta primer mix. TCRdb independently ran MiXCR on the 5' RACE reads; one entry per CDR3 protein. Among 890,000 or so distinct CDR3 sequences listed, 60% to 80% were seen once. Sequencing was carried out using blood. These receptors were taken from a man younger than 45 in good health.

V usage is TRBV7-2 and J usage is TRBJ2-5, with TRBD2 matching over 8 bases. The closer fit of TRBJ2-7 to the DNA end suggests the J call may be wrong. The CDR3 is 14 amino acids. Germline V gene data show CDR1 as SGHTA and CDR2 as FQGNSA. This CDR3 reads CASSSRGGWYEQYF. The CDR3 bases are TGTGCCAGCAGCTCCCGGGGGGGTTGGTACGAGCAGTACTTC.

The V gene is TRBV9, the J gene TRBJ2-1; 12 bases are a match to TRBD2. CDR1 and CDR2 (germline): SGDLS, YYNGEE. Germline trimming cut 4 bases from V and 8 bases from J; bases unmatched to any gene: 10. The CDR3 is 16 residues long. CDR3: CASSYSSGGAVDEQFF. CDR3 coding DNA: TGTGCCAGCAGCTATTCTAGCGGGGGGGCCGTAGATGAGCAGTTCTTC.

The rearrangement joins TRBV10-3 to TRBJ2-1, with 8 bases identical to TRBD2. Germline CDR1 and CDR2: ENHRY and SYGVKD. J lost 0 bases, V lost 6 bases, and 10 bases had no gene match. This CDR3 is 17 amino acids long. The CDR3 DNA reads as TGTGCCATCAGGCCCGGGAGGGGGGAAGGCTCCTACAATGAGCAGTTCTTC. Protein sequence: CAIRPGRGEGSYNEQFF.

The chain couples TRBV7-2 to TRBJ2-7; no definite D call. This CDR3 is 15 amino acids long. Germline V gene data show CDR1 as SGHTA and CDR2 as FQGNSA. Trimming removed 1 base at V and 4 bases at J, with 14 bases between. This CDR3 is CASSLVPPGLYEQYF. The CDR3 bases are TGTGCCAGCAGCTTAGTCCCTCCCGGGCTATACGAGCAGTACTTC.

The V call is TRBV9, the J call TRBJ2-5; 8 bases align to TRBD1. The CDR3 loop spans 15 amino acids. With 0 bases clipped from V and 6 bases from J, the junction kept 7 bases outside the gene matches. Germline assignment: CDR1 SGDLS and CDR2 YYNGEE. CDR3 amino acids: CASSVGDRQTQTQYF. The CDR3 DNA is TGTGCCAGCAGCGTAGGGGACAGGCAAACCCAGACCCAGTACTTC. The variable domain in full, with the rest retrieved from reference TRBV9 and TRBJ2-5, is DSGVTQTPKHLITATGQRVTLRCSPRSGDLSVYWYQQSLDQGLQFLIQYYNGEERAKGNILERFSAQQFPDLHSELNLSSLELGDSALYFCASSVGDRQTQTQYFGPGTRLLVL.

The chain couples TRBV18 to TRBJ2-1; D perhaps matches TRBD1 (6 bases). V gave up 0 bases and J gave up 13 bases, with 16 bases separating them. CDR1 and CDR2 from the germline V gene are KGHSH and LQKENI. The CDR3 has 14 residues. CDR3 nucleotide sequence: TGTGCCAGCTCACCACCGGGACATTTAGAGACCCAGTTCTTC. Its translation: CASSPPGHLETQFF.

The sample holds a few counts of this clonotype. The V gene is TRBV6-1, the J gene TRBJ2-5, with TRBD2 matching 7 bases. This CDR3 is built from 14 residues. The V segment lost 8 bases and the J segment 5 bases; nucleotides outside the gene matches: 11. The germline V gene has CDR1 MNHNS and CDR2 SASEGT. CDR3 amino acids: CASLRGASGETQYF. DNA of the CDR3: TGTGCCAGCCTCCGAGGGGCTAGCGGTGAGACCCAGTACTTC.

J is TRBJ1-2 and V is TRBV6-2 or TRBV6-3; 9 nucleotides agree with TRBD1. Germline-derived CDR1 and CDR2 are MNHEY and SVGEGT. This CDR3 is 15 amino acids long. Losses at the gene ends were 2 bases for V and 2 bases for J; bases not matched to a gene: 3. The CDR3 nucleotides are TGTGCCAGCAGTTACCGCGGGACAGGGAACTATGGCTACACCTTC. Protein sequence: CASSYRGTGNYGYTF.

This clonotype occurred once. At one end the junction does not follow the germline gene, possibly because of a read error. This chain connects TRBV11-1 to TRBJ2-1; TRBD2 aligns across 10 bases. Germline-derived CDR1 and CDR2 are SGHAT and FQDESV (reference sequence). The CDR3 is 17 residues long. CDR3 sequence reads: CASSSQYSGGLGNKQFF. DNA of the CDR3: TGTGCCAGCAGCTCTCAATATAGCGGGGGGCTCGGCAATAAGCAGTTCTTC. The complete variable domain, with remaining parts taken from reference TRBV11-1 and TRBJ2-1, reads EAEVAQSPRYKITEKSQAVAFWCDPISGHATLYWYRQILGQGPELLVQFQDESVVDDSQLPKDRFSAERLKGVDSTLKIQPAELGDSAMYLCASSSQYSGGLGNKQFFGPGTRLTVL.

The gene calls are TRBV5-6 and TRBJ2-2, with D hard to call. This CDR3 is 14 amino acids long. From germline, CDR1 is SGHDT and CDR2 YYEEEE. The V and J ends lost 4 bases and 6 bases respectively, with 13 bases between them. The CDR3 coding sequence is TGTGCCAGCAGCGGCCTCGTGGCGCCCGGGGAGCTGTTTTTT. It encodes CASSGLVAPGELFF.

V gene TRBV30 combines with J gene TRBJ1-1; D is unresolved. Germline CDR1 GTSNPN, CDR2 SVGIG (reference sequence). Trimming removed 1 base from V and 5 bases from J, with 11 bases in between. The CDR3 sequence is 13 residues long. CDR3 sequence reads: CAWSAGLRTEAFF. CDR3 coding DNA: TGTGCCTGGAGTGCCGGCCTTCGGACTGAAGCTTTCTTT.

The V call is TRBV7-9, the J call TRBJ1-6; 7 bases match TRBD1. The CDR3 runs 17 residues. The germline V gene encodes CDR1 SEHNR and CDR2 FQNEAQ (reference sequence). Trimming at V came to 1 base and at J to 7 bases, leaving 10 bases not matched to a gene. The CDR3 is CASSLVFLGTANSPLHF. The CDR3 DNA reads as TGTGCCAGCAGCTTAGTTTTCTTGGGGACAGCGAATTCACCCCTCCACTTT.

The chain joins TRBV9 to TRBJ1-6; 10 nucleotides match TRBD1. The CDR3 is 17 amino acids. The V gene end was trimmed by 2 bases and the J gene end by 9 bases; junction bases not matched to a gene: 11. CDR1 is SGDLS, CDR2 YYNGEE, per germline. The CDR3 DNA follows: TGTGCCAGCAGCGTCTCCGGGACAGGGGCAGTTAGTTCACCCCTCCACTTT. It yields the protein CASSVSGTGAVSSPLHF.

The chain couples TRBV10-3 to TRBJ1-2; TRBD1 agrees at 7 bases. The junction had 7 bases not matched to a gene; V was cut back by 4 bases and J by 2 bases. This CDR3 has 15 residues. Looked up from germline, CDR1 is ENHRY and CDR2 is SYGVKD. The CDR3 spells CAISVELRGNYGYTF. In DNA, the CDR3 is TGTGCCATCAGTGTGGAGCTCAGGGGGAACTATGGCTACACCTTC.

Concerning this clonotype itself: Germline is not matched at one junction end, which may reflect a read error. The chain recombines TRBV28 with TRBJ2-1, with a weak D call TRBD1 (7 bases). Germline CDR1 MDHEN, CDR2 SYDVKM. This CDR3 spans 11 amino acids. CDR3 nucleotides: TGTGCCGGCAGGGGGGCCTATGAGCAGTTCTTC. Translation gives CAGRGAYEQFF.

The chain joins TRBV5-1 to TRBJ2-3, with D unresolved. Germline lookup yields CDR1 SGHRS and CDR2 YFSETQ. V lost 4 bases, J lost 2 bases, and 11 bases lay in between. The length of the CDR3 is 14 residues. CDR3 amino acids: CASSRTLYTDTQYF. DNA for the CDR3: TGCGCCAGCAGCAGGACGCTGTACACAGATACGCAGTATTTT.

The V gene is TRBV18, the J gene TRBJ2-1, with no clear D. V was trimmed by 2 bases and J by 8 bases, leaving 10 bases between them. The V gene's germline CDR1 is KGHSH and CDR2 LQKENI. The length of the CDR3 is 13 residues. The CDR3 here is CASSPRTAYEQFF. The CDR3 DNA sequence: TGTGCCAGCTCACCAAGGACCGCCTATGAGCAGTTCTTC.

The V and J genes are TRBV24-1 and TRBJ2-6, with D tentatively TRBD1 (6 bases). The CDR3 is made up of 16 amino acids. The germline V gene has CDR1 KGHDR and CDR2 SFDVKD. The ends were cut back, 5 bases at V and 2 bases at J, with 12 bases in the middle. The CDR3 DNA reads as TGTGCCACCAGTGGGGCAGGGGTTACTGGGGCCAACGTCCTGACTTTC. Its translation is CATSGAGVTGANVLTF.

The chain employs TRBV7-9 and TRBJ1-2; 11 bases match TRBD1. The CDR3 has 15 amino acids. Germline lookup yields CDR1 SEHNR and CDR2 FQNEAQ (reference sequence). V lost 5 bases, J lost 3 bases, and 5 bases stayed unmatched. CDR3 loop: CASSPWDRGDYGYTF. The CDR3 nucleotides read TGTGCCAGCAGCCCTTGGGACAGGGGGGACTATGGCTACACCTTC.

This rearrangement joins TRBV21-1 to TRBJ2-2; the D segment call TRBD1 is taken from the table without a DNA check. TRBV21-1 counts as a pseudogene. CDR3 length: 15 residues. CDR3 coding DNA: TGTGCCAGCAGCGATAAGGACAGGTGGACCGGGGAGCTGTTTTTT. It encodes CASSDKDRWTGELFF.

The V and J genes are TRBV25-1 and TRBJ2-3, with TRBD1 matching 10 bases. With V trimmed by 4 bases and J by 1 base, 5 bases remained unmatched. Per the germline V gene, CDR1 is MGHDK and CDR2 is SYGVNS. This CDR3 has 16 residues. The CDR3 nucleotides read TGTGCCAGCAGTGCTCACGGGACAGGGGGCACAGATACGCAGTATTTT. Residues: CASSAHGTGGTDTQYF.

The V gene is TRBV10-3, the J gene TRBJ2-7, with 10 bases that match TRBD2. The J call may be incorrect, as the DNA end agrees better with TRBJ2-5. Germline CDR1 ENHRY, CDR2 SYGVKD. This CDR3 is built from 17 residues. The CDR3 is CAISEVSGTSELETQYF. CDR3 bases: TGTGCCATCAGTGAGGTATCTGGGACTAGCGAACTCGAGACCCAGTACTTC.

This clonotype was picked up a small number of times. The chain recombines TRBV27 with TRBJ2-7, with a tentative D call TRBD2 (6 bases). V lost 7 bases, J lost 3 bases, and 28 bases lay in between. This CDR3 spans 18 amino acids. Germline assignment: CDR1 MNHEY and CDR2 SMNVEV (reference sequence). The DNA for the CDR3 is TGTGCCAGCACCTTTATGCCCCCCCCGGGACGGGAGAGCTACGAGCAGTACTTC. Its protein is CASTFMPPPGRESYEQYF.

The V call is TRBV29-1, the J call TRBJ2-7, with no clear D. Looked up from germline, CDR1 is SQVTM and CDR2 is ANQGSEA. Trimming cost V 3 bases and J 5 bases, with 11 bases left between them. The CDR3 has 12 residues. DNA of the CDR3: TGCAGCGTTGAGGGCAACAGCGACGAGCAGTACTTC. This encodes CSVEGNSDEQYF.

This sequence joins TRBV20-1 and TRBJ2-1; 10 bases agree with TRBD2. CDR1 and CDR2 (germline): DFQATT, SNEGSKA (reference sequence). Trimming removed 4 bases from V and 1 base from J; junction bases left unmatched: 1. The CDR3 has 14 residues. CDR3 DNA: TGCAGTGCTACGACTAGCGGGTCCTACAATGAGCAGTTCTTC. It specifies CSATTSGSYNEQFF.